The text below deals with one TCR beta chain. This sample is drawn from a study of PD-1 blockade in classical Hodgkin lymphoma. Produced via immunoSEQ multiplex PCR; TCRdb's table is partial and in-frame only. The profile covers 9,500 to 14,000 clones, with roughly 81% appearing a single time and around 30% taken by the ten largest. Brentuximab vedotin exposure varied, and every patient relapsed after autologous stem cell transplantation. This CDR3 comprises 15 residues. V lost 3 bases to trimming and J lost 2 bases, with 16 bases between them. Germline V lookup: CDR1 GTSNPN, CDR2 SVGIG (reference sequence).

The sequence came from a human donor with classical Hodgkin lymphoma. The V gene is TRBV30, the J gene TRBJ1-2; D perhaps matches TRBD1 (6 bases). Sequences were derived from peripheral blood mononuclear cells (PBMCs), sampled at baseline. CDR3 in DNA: TGTGCCTGGAGCCAGCCTTGGACAGAAAACTATGGCTACACCTTC. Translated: CAWSQPWTENYGYTF.